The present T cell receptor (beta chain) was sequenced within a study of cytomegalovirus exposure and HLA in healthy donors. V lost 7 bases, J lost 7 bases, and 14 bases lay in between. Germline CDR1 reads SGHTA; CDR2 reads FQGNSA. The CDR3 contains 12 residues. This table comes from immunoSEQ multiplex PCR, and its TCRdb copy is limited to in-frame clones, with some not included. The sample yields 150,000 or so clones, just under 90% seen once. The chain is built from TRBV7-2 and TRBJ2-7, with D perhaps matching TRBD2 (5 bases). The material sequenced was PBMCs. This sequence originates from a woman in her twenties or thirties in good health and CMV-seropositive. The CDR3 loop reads CASTQTGVEQYF. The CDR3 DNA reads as TGTGCCAGCACACAAACCGGGGTGGAGCAGTACTTC.